A single TCR beta chain is shown here with its context. Its antigen is unknown. The V gene end was trimmed by 3 bases and the J gene end by 6 bases; junction bases not matched to a gene: 17. The CDR3 has 20 amino acids. Germline V CDR1 and CDR2: LNHDA, SQIVND (reference sequence). This sample is drawn from a study of cytomegalovirus exposure and HLA in healthy donors. Study-level findings and limits: Most TCRs appeared rarely, but some public TCRs recurred in many donors. Analysis was carried out at a later point, and it linked a missense DCLRE1C variant to TCR beta V- and J-gene trimming. A likely sequencing artifact accounted for one observed cluster of highly shared sequence variants.

The study ran its PCR with 60 Vbeta and 13 Jbeta primers. Source study methods: It was a later analysis that counted 83 million or so unique TCR beta chains, of which about 10 million were shared. Assay used: immunoSEQ multiplex PCR; TCRdb lists only in-frame clones, some missing. That table supplies the V and J calls and clone size; D and trimming were determined from the DNA. The data contain 140,000 or so clones, around four fifths of them singletons. This sequence originates from a boy aged 2 to 10 in good health and CMV-seronegative. The chain has TRBV19 and TRBJ2-2; 12 bases match TRBD1. The specimen was PBMCs. This chain's CDR3 is CASSIPASGTGGDSSGELFF. The DNA of the CDR3 is TGTGCCAGTAGTATCCCGGCCTCCGGGACAGGGGGCGATTCGTCCGGGGAGCTGTTTTTT.